These T cell receptor beta chains were read from a single sample in a study of cytomegalovirus exposure and HLA in healthy donors. Clones were sequenced by immunoSEQ multiplex PCR, and TCRdb holds only the in-frame ones, with some missing. Among 150,000 or so clones listed, around 75% were seen once. Material: PBMCs. The receptors originated from a female donor in good health and CMV-seronegative. CDR3s leave out the opening cysteine and the closing phenylalanine or tryptophan. The order of the fields is V gene, J gene, CDR3 protein.

v_gene: TRBV19
j_gene: TRBJ2-4
CDR3aa: ASTTDRKNIQY

v_gene: TRBV28
j_gene: TRBJ1-2
CDR3aa: ASSSQGARSYGYT

v_gene: TRBV7-6
j_gene: TRBJ2-3
CDR3aa: ASSLAAGTTDTQY

v_gene: TRBV9
j_gene: TRBJ2-2
CDR3aa: ASSPVSGGVEHRGELF

v_gene: TRBV27
j_gene: TRBJ1-4
CDR3aa: ASSLLSRQGTNEKLF

v_gene: TRBV4-2
j_gene: -
CDR3aa: ASSQDLGRAGEQY

v_gene: TRBV2
j_gene: TRBJ2-5
CDR3aa: ASSAGTSGRETQY

v_gene: TRBV2
j_gene: TRBJ2-1
CDR3aa: ASSEIPRGEQF

v_gene: TRBV11-2
j_gene: TRBJ2-1
CDR3aa: ASSRPRNEQF

v_gene: TRBV4-3
j_gene: TRBJ2-7
CDR3aa: ASSQTGLDLRGQY

v_gene: TRBV1
j_gene: TRBJ2-7
CDR3aa: TSSQDRSSSYEQY

v_gene: TRBV27
j_gene: TRBJ2-1
CDR3aa: ASFGFQRGSPREQF

v_gene: TRBV30
j_gene: TRBJ1-1
CDR3aa: AWSSEGRLNTEAF

v_gene: TRBV6-4
j_gene: TRBJ1-1
CDR3aa: ASSDSRNAEAF

v_gene: TRBV27
j_gene: TRBJ2-2
CDR3aa: ASSGLASTGELF

v_gene: TRBV21-1
j_gene: TRBJ2-7
CDR3aa: ASSPNRGQYEQY

v_gene: TRBV4-2
j_gene: TRBJ1-4
CDR3aa: ASSRGEKLF

v_gene: TRBV29-1
j_gene: TRBJ1-1
CDR3aa: SSEGWSTEAF

v_gene: TRBV27
j_gene: TRBJ2-7
CDR3aa: ASSFYRDRGPSEQY

v_gene: TRBV4-3
j_gene: TRBJ1-3
CDR3aa: ASSQEASAGRNTIY

v_gene: TRBV7-3
j_gene: TRBJ2-1
CDR3aa: ASSLDGGALNEQF

v_gene: TRBV4-2
j_gene: TRBJ1-1
CDR3aa: ASSQDLTEAF

v_gene: TRBV6-1
j_gene: TRBJ2-3
CDR3aa: ASSERGKGTDTQY

v_gene: TRBV5-1
j_gene: TRBJ2-1
CDR3aa: ASSLALVASGTDEQF

v_gene: TRBV4-1
j_gene: TRBJ2-5
CDR3aa: ASSQDRTSGGRVTQY

v_gene: TRBV4-1
j_gene: TRBJ2-6
CDR3aa: ASSQDLQGANVLT

v_gene: TRBV7-9
j_gene: TRBJ1-4
CDR3aa: ASSHLRQGTNEKLF

v_gene: TRBV27
j_gene: TRBJ2-5
CDR3aa: ASSPGGGREWN

v_gene: TRBV2
j_gene: TRBJ2-7
CDR3aa: ASRASGRGYEQY

v_gene: TRBV2
j_gene: TRBJ1-1
CDR3aa: ASSEPGQGATEAF

v_gene: TRBV7-2
j_gene: TRBJ1-1
CDR3aa: ASSLGLGGANTEAF

v_gene: TRBV7-8
j_gene: TRBJ2-1
CDR3aa: ASSSVAGGAYNEQF

v_gene: TRBV19
j_gene: TRBJ2-3
CDR3aa: ASSPGTGWSGTDTQY

v_gene: TRBV5-1
j_gene: TRBJ1-1
CDR3aa: ASSFTGPANTEAF

v_gene: TRBV6-5
j_gene: TRBJ1-3
CDR3aa: ASSSRDNRNTIY

v_gene: TRBV28
j_gene: TRBJ1-5
CDR3aa: ATNRQGGSNQPQH

v_gene: TRBV6-6
j_gene: TRBJ2-1
CDR3aa: ASKNSGTSNEQF

v_gene: TRBV4-2
j_gene: TRBJ2-5
CDR3aa: ASSQDPSSKQY

v_gene: TRBV5-1
j_gene: TRBJ1-2
CDR3aa: ASSLGGQASYGYT

v_gene: TRBV7-9
j_gene: TRBJ2-7
CDR3aa: ASSPVSGTSYEQY

v_gene: TRBV4-3
j_gene: TRBJ1-1
CDR3aa: ASSQAGIPEAF

v_gene: TRBV6-1
j_gene: TRBJ2-2
CDR3aa: ASSATSGKTGELF

v_gene: TRBV9
j_gene: TRBJ2-2
CDR3aa: ASSPPTSGTGELF

v_gene: TRBV6-5
j_gene: TRBJ2-2
CDR3aa: ASSGLPGGELF

v_gene: TRBV7-2
j_gene: TRBJ2-7
CDR3aa: ASSLEGRGPLYEQY

v_gene: TRBV5-5
j_gene: TRBJ1-2
CDR3aa: ASSSQTGGLGYGYT

v_gene: TRBV4-2
j_gene: TRBJ2-7
CDR3aa: ASSQLAGEYEQY

v_gene: TRBV21-1
j_gene: TRBJ2-4
CDR3aa: ASRDRENIQY